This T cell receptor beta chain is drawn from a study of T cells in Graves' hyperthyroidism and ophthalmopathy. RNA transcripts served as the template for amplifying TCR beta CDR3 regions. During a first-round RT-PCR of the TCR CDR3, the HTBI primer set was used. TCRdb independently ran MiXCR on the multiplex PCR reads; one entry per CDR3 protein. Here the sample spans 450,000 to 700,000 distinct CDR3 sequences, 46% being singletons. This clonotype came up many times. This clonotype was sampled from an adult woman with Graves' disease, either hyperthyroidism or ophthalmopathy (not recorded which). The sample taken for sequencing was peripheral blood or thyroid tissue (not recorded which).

CDR3 in amino acids: CASDLRLRTRYEQYF. The CDR3 region has the DNA TGCGCCAGTGATCTCCGACTTAGGACTAGGTACGAGCAGTACTTC. This sequence joins TRBV4-1 and TRBJ2-7, with 7 bases aligning to TRBD2. Germline V gives CDR1 MGHRA, CDR2 YSYEKL. This CDR3 has 15 amino acids. V trimming: 9 bases; J trimming: 4 bases; junction bases outside the gene matches: 15.